This T cell receptor beta chain is from a study of blood T cell repertoires in COVID-19. CDR1 and CDR2 from the germline V gene are MNHEY and SVGAGI. Between the trimmed V and J ends, which lost 0 bases and 7 bases, there was a span of 18 bases. This CDR3 has 16 residues. The data were produced by immunoSEQ multiplex PCR, yet TCRdb's version contains in-frame clones alone and is incomplete. This sample has a few hundred thousand clones, with 75% to 90% found just once. The receptor comes from a woman aged 18 to 35 who had recovered from COVID-19. The chain links TRBV6-5 to TRBJ1-2, with D possibly TRBD1 on 6 matching bases. Sequencing was carried out using PBMCs or T cells enriched from blood (not recorded which). The CDR3: CASSYSITGGARGYTF. CDR3 DNA sequence: TGTGCCAGCAGTTACTCGATTACGGGGGGGGCTCGTGGCTACACCTTC.